This entry lists 7 T cell receptor beta chains sequenced from one sample in a study of blood T cell repertoires in COVID-19. Profiling relied on immunoSEQ multiplex PCR, and the TCRdb table lists in-frame clones only, not all of them. The sample consists of about 150,000 clones, 80% to 90% of them appearing once. Sequencing used peripheral blood. The receptors were gathered from a woman aged 60-70 years with COVID-19, enrolled during active disease.

V usage is TRBV7-9 and J usage is TRBJ2-5, with D maybe TRBD2 (5 bases). Germline values: CDR1 SEHNR, CDR2 FQNEAQ (reference sequence). CDR3 length: 13 amino acids. The germline V and J ends were trimmed by 6 bases and 1 base, with 9 bases remaining between them. CDR3 bases: TGTGCCAGCAGAGGACTGCCCCAAGAGACCCAGTACTTC. Amino acids: CASRGLPQETQYF. Full variable domain (rest looked up from reference TRBV7-9 and TRBJ2-5): DTGVSQNPRHKITKRGQNVTFRCDPISEHNRLYWYRQTLGQGPEFLTYFQNEAQLEKSRLLSDRFSAERPKGSFSTLEIQRTEQGDSAMYLCASRGLPQETQYFGPGTRLLVL.

The V and J genes are TRBV6-5 and TRBJ1-2; no definite D call. V lost 2 bases and J 0 bases, leaving 7 bases between the germline ends. This CDR3 is built from 14 residues. Germline V gives CDR1 MNHEY, CDR2 SVGAGI. The CDR3 region is CASSYGPANYGYTF. The CDR3 nucleotides are TGTGCCAGCAGTTACGGTCCAGCTAACTATGGCTACACCTTC.

The chain employs TRBV6-5 and TRBJ2-1; 8 bases are a match to TRBD1. V dropped 6 bases and J dropped 2; count of bases not matched to a gene: 6. Germline values: CDR1 MNHEY, CDR2 SVGAGI. The CDR3 sequence is 15 residues long. CDR3 residues: CASRPGTGAYNEQFF. Written as DNA, the CDR3 is TGTGCCAGCAGGCCCGGGACAGGTGCCTACAATGAGCAGTTCTTC.

This chain connects TRBV2 to TRBJ2-7; possible D gene TRBD1, 5 bases. The V and J ends lost 8 bases and 8 bases respectively, with 25 bases between them. The V gene's germline CDR1 is SNHLY and CDR2 FYNNEI. The CDR3 totals 15 residues. CDR3 in DNA: TGTGCCAGCCCCCTTAGACCGGACATTACCTTGCAGCAGTACTTC. Protein product: CASPLRPDITLQQYF.

This clone was seen once. The rearrangement uses TRBV24-1 and TRBJ2-2; 8 nucleotides match TRBD1. The germline CDR1 and CDR2 sequences are KGHDR and SFDVKD. J gave up 3 bases and V 5 bases, and 7 bases lay outside the gene matches. The CDR3 runs to 16 residues. The CDR3 spells CATSGWTGSYTGELFF. In nucleotides, the CDR3 is TGTGCCACCAGTGGTTGGACAGGGAGTTACACCGGGGAGCTGTTTTTT.

This clone was observed a few times. The chain joins TRBV13 to TRBJ2-3, with D possibly being TRBD2 (5 bases). Germline CDR1 PRHDT, CDR2 FYEKMQ (reference sequence). V dropped 6 bases and J dropped 5 bases, with 9 bases sitting between them. The CDR3 is 12 residues long. The CDR3 DNA follows: TGTGCCAGCAGATCAGCGGAAGATACGCAGTATTTT. Translation: CASRSAEDTQYF. Drawing the rest from reference TRBV13 and TRBJ2-3, the complete variable domain is AAGVIQSPRHLIKEKRETATLKCYPIPRHDTVYWYQQGPGQDPQFLISFYEKMQSDKGSIPDRFSAQQFSDYHSELNMSSLELGDSALYFCASRSAEDTQYFGPGTRLTVL.

The table lists this clone with a few counts. The chain employs TRBV7-9 and TRBJ1-2; TRBD1 is a possible D gene (5 bases). CDR1 SEHNR and CDR2 FQNEAQ come from the germline V gene (reference sequence). Trimming removed 5 bases at V and 2 bases at J, with 9 bases between. The CDR3 contains 13 residues. The CDR3 DNA is TGTGCCAGCAGCCCCAGGGTAAACTATGGCTACACCTTC. Protein sequence: CASSPRVNYGYTF.